Listed below are T cell receptor beta chains from one sample, sequenced in a study of shared clonotypes between healthy human individuals. Produced via immunoSEQ multiplex PCR; TCRdb's table is partial and in-frame only. Of about 2.3 million clones detected, 93% appear once; the ten largest clones hold approximately 0.4%. Material: naive CD4+ T cells from PBMCs. These receptors were obtained from a man aged 18 to 29 in good health. Some clones in this sample may be carry-over from other donors' samples. The CDR3 runs from the conserved cysteine through the conserved F or W. The order of the fields is clone size, J gene, V gene, D gene, CDR3 protein, CDR3 DNA. A D gene is named only where the DNA matches it firmly. Clone size is not always given. Where it is, it says once, few, many or a class for expanded clones.

>.|TRBJ2-7|TRBV28|TRBD2
CASSALGSGTYEQYF
TGTGCCAGCAGTGCCCTCGGGAGCGGGACCTACGAGCAGTACTTC
>once|TRBJ1-3|TRBV28|.
CASTPGGGSGNTIYF
TGTGCCAGCACCCCCGGTGGGGGGAGTGGAAACACCATATATTTT
>.|TRBJ2-7|TRBV6-6|TRBD1
CASSYSGTGGNYEQYF
TGTGCCAGCAGTTACTCGGGGACAGGGGGCAACTACGAGCAGTACTTC
>.|TRBJ1-4|TRBV10-3|TRBD1
CAISEETGVLEKLFF
TGTGCCATCAGTGAGGAAACAGGGGTCCTCGAAAAACTGTTTTTT
>.|TRBJ2-1|TRBV10-3|TRBD1
CAIRDPGRGREFF
TGTGCCATCAGGGACCCAGGCAGGGGGCGGGAGTTCTTC
>.|TRBJ2-3|TRBV28|.
CASRGADTQYF
TGTGCCAGCAGGGGAGCAGATACGCAGTATTTT
>.|TRBJ1-2|TRBV6-5|TRBD1
CASRGTGANYGYTF
TGTGCCAGCAGGGGGACAGGGGCTAACTATGGCTACACCTTC
>.|TRBJ1-1|TRBV6-1|.
CASSMGGGYTEAFF
TGTGCCAGCAGCATGGGGGGAGGCTACACTGAAGCTTTCTTT
>once|TRBJ1-4|TRBV15|TRBD1
CATSRERGTGIEKLFF
TGTGCCACCAGCAGAGAAAGGGGGACAGGGATTGAAAAACTGTTTTTT
>.|TRBJ1-3|TRBV27|TRBD1
CASSSRGRGSGNTIYF
TGTGCCAGCAGTAGCCGCGGCAGGGGGTCCGGAAACACCATATATTTT
>.|TRBJ1-5|TRBV27|TRBD1
CASSWDRENQPQHF
TGTGCCAGCAGTTGGGACAGGGAAAATCAGCCCCAGCATTTT
>.|TRBJ2-1|TRBV27|TRBD2
CASNGPPGTSPPEQFF
TGTGCCAGCAACGGGCCCCCCGGGACTAGCCCCCCTGAGCAGTTCTTC
>few|TRBJ1-4|TRBV28|.
CASSSMANEKLFF
TGTGCCAGCAGTTCGATGGCCAATGAAAAACTGTTTTTT
>.|TRBJ2-7|TRBV6-5|.
CASRRGGGDYEQYF
TGTGCCAGCAGAAGGGGGGGAGGGGACTACGAGCAGTACTTC
>.|TRBJ2-7|TRBV9|.
CASSVAKGIFF
.
>.|TRBJ2-3|TRBV5-1|.
CASSLTGFRDTQYF
TGCGCCAGCAGCTTGACAGGCTTTCGAGATACGCAGTATTTT
>.|TRBJ2-7|TRBV9|.
CASSVGASFTYEQYF
TGTGCCAGCAGCGTAGGGGCTAGCTTTACCTACGAGCAGTACTTC
>.|TRBJ1-3|TRBV25-1|TRBD1
CASSAGTGFHTIYF
TGTGCCAGCAGTGCCGGGACAGGCTTCCACACCATATATTTT
>.|TRBJ2-1|TRBV28|.
CASSPFIGEQFF
TGTGCCAGCAGTCCCTTTATAGGTGAGCAGTTCTTC
>few|TRBJ1-1|TRBV30|.
CAWSVQEGGMYTEAFF
TGTGCCTGGAGTGTACAGGAGGGGGGGATGTACACTGAAGCTTTCTTT
>.|TRBJ1-1|TRBV7-9|.
CASSLRKQGNTEAFF
TGTGCCAGCAGCTTGCGTAAACAGGGGAACACTGAAGCTTTCTTT
>.|TRBJ2-1|TRBV2|TRBD2
CASRLAGVSYNEQFF
TGTGCCAGCAGACTAGCGGGAGTGTCCTACAATGAGCAGTTCTTC
>.|TRBJ1-5|TRBV7-2|TRBD1
CASSETGTGSDQPQHF
TGTGCCAGCAGCGAGACCGGGACAGGGTCGGATCAGCCCCAGCATTTT
>.|TRBJ2-3|TRBV7-9|.
CASSLVTLGTDTQYF
TGTGCCAGCAGCTTAGTAACGCTTGGCACAGATACGCAGTATTTT